The present T cell receptor beta chain was sequenced within a study of cytomegalovirus exposure and HLA in healthy donors. Findings and caveats of the study: In an earlier analysis, productive rearrangement rates for most beta V segments clustered near 87% or 30%. Among donors in an Asian-associated ancestry cluster, a later analysis reportedly found fewer N-insertions than the approximately 700-donor mean. Later on, an analysis found that several of the most significant clusters appeared to be linked to common viral pathogens, which included parvovirus B19.

With regard to this clone: Its target is not known.

PCR used 60 Vbeta primers and 13 Jbeta primers. Using immunoSEQ multiplex PCR, the repertoire was profiled, and TCRdb retains in-frame clones only, with some absent. The sample gives 180,000 or so clones, 80% of which show up once; 1.5% to 2% is in the top ten. This CDR3 contains 12 residues. The V segment lost 7 bases and the J segment 14 bases; nucleotides outside the gene matches: 7. CDR1 and CDR2 (germline): MNHEY, SVGAGI. This chain connects TRBV6-5 to TRBJ2-3; 12 bases are a match to TRBD2. This TCR derives from a woman under 40 in good health and CMV-seronegative. The sequenced sample consisted of PBMCs. The CDR3 spells CASTRLAGETYF. CDR3 DNA sequence: TGTGCCAGCACCAGACTAGCGGGGGAGACGTATTTT.